The rows below give T cell receptor beta chains drawn from one sample of a study of cytomegalovirus exposure and HLA in healthy donors. Sequencing used immunoSEQ multiplex PCR; TCRdb keeps in-frame clones, though not all of them. The sample includes approximately 140,000 clones, about three quarters of them seen just once. Sequenced: PBMCs. Source of these receptors: a man in his forties in good health and CMV-seropositive. The CDR3 runs from the conserved cysteine through the conserved F or W.

V	J	CDR3
TRBV9	TRBJ2-1	CASSDNRQGGYNEQFF
TRBV11-2	TRBJ2-7	CASSHPGEQYF
TRBV19	TRBJ2-7	CASTTDTNSYEQYF
TRBV19	TRBJ2-3	CASSIWEGTDTQYF
TRBV7-8	.	CASSLVILPPGQKSSYEQYF
TRBV7-2	TRBJ1-5	CASSLEAGPQHF
TRBV7-2	TRBJ2-3	CASSMRGTSGKGDTQYF
TRBV7-8	TRBJ1-1	CASSLSSGTGIMNTEAFF
TRBV7-9	TRBJ1-2	CASSGHLNYGYTF
TRBV7-2	TRBJ1-5	CASSPGTGNSNQPQHF
TRBV19	TRBJ1-1	CATTPRQGRTNTEAFF
TRBV7-2	TRBJ2-2	CASSLGGGKAGELFF
TRBV6-5	TRBJ2-7	CASSSPGRTNYEQYF
TRBV5-8	TRBJ2-3	CASSLAGLAHSTDTQYF
TRBV30	TRBJ2-1	CAWSSGSNHYNEQFF
TRBV15	TRBJ1-6	CATTQDRPGAHSPLHF
TRBV27	TRBJ2-1	CASRPGLARYNEQFF
TRBV19	TRBJ2-5	CASSMIGGGQQETQYF
TRBV7-7	TRBJ2-1	CASSLAASGKTEQFF
TRBV4-2	TRBJ2-3	CASSQVLAGAGTDTQYF
TRBV19	TRBJ2-2	CASTPRTGGMGNTGELFF
TRBV28	TRBJ2-7	CASSLLFGTDFSYEQYF
TRBV4-3	TRBJ2-1	CASSQGVRGSYNEQFF
TRBV7-2	TRBJ1-2	CASSLVSGYGYTF
TRBV13	TRBJ2-7	CASSTTGTGGTYEQYF
TRBV5-6	TRBJ1-1	CASSLDRGTEAFF
TRBV5-6	TRBJ2-3	CASSSGLAGFFTDTQYF
TRBV28	TRBJ2-7	CASNLALIPYEQYF